This T cell receptor (beta chain) was sequenced during a study of glioma-infiltrating T cells after dendritic cell vaccination. The study's findings and limits: Complete blood and tumor specimen sets were limited to few patients.

Sample time point: after dendritic cell vaccination, including at tumor progression/relapse. Before vaccination, two weeks after the third vaccination, and at progression, PBMC were collected. Primers: 60 V beta forward and 13 J beta reverse. Clones were sequenced by immunoSEQ multiplex PCR, and TCRdb holds only the in-frame ones, with some missing. The data contain more than 45,000 clones, roughly four fifths of them seen just once; the ten biggest clones take up 15% to 19%. Germline lookup yields CDR1 SGHRS and CDR2 YFSETQ. The CDR3 spans 15 residues. Germline trimming cut 4 bases from V and 0 bases from J; bases unmatched to any gene: 4. As concerns this clone: The antigen is undetermined.

The clonotype originates from a human donor with glioblastoma. The chain recombines TRBV5-1 with TRBJ1-3; 7 bases align to TRBD1. The sequenced sample was blood, obtained after dendritic cell vaccination. CDR3 in DNA: TGCGCCAGCAGCAGAGACAGGGCCTCTGGAAACACCATATATTTT. It is translated as CASSRDRASGNTIYF.